The clone carrying this TCR beta chain was observed a single time. Clones were read by immunoSEQ multiplex PCR, and TCRdb kept only the in-frame ones, dropping some. Here the sample spans under 200,000 clones, more than 65% being singletons. These data belong to a study of blood T cell repertoires in COVID-19. J was trimmed by 1 base and V by 5 bases; bases with no gene match: 5. Germline V lookup: CDR1 SGHRS, CDR2 YFSETQ. The CDR3 contains 15 residues. This receptor was identified in a human donor with acute or convalescent COVID-19. The donor label of this sample is uncertain. The sequenced material came from peripheral blood. The chain has TRBV5-1 and TRBJ1-3, with 8 bases aligning to TRBD1. CDR3 DNA: TGCGCCAGCAGGACAGGGGTGGATTCTGGAAACACCATATATTTT. As protein: CASRTGVDSGNTIYF.